Sequencing of this T cell receptor (beta chain) was carried out in a study of T cell responses to AZD1222 COVID-19 vaccine. Note on this clone: Antigen specificity is unknown.

The ends were cut back, 3 bases at V and 0 bases at J, with 8 bases in the middle. The CDR3 extends over 14 amino acids. The V gene's germline CDR1 is SEHNR and CDR2 FQNEAQ (reference sequence). Assay used: immunoSEQ multiplex PCR; TCRdb lists only in-frame clones, some missing. The sample contains some 40,000 clones, roughly 88% of which appear only once. Whole-study results and caveats: Two AZD1222 doses significantly raised spike-specific TCR breadth and depth over controls. It was only 6 or 7 AZD1222 recipients who were seropositive at baseline. Sampling that yielded the repertoires occurred only after the peak T cell response.

The origin of this receptor is an adult who received the MenACWY meningococcal vaccine as a control. Here the sequenced sample was peripheral blood, taken 28 days after the second dose of the MenACWY control vaccine. The chain is built from TRBV7-9 and TRBJ1-1; perhaps TRBD1 as D (6 bases). CDR3 sequence: CASSLGGLNTEAFF. The DNA for the CDR3 is TGTGCCAGCAGCTTGGGGGGCCTGAACACTGAAGCTTTCTTT. Full variable domain (rest looked up from reference TRBV7-9 and TRBJ1-1): DTGVSQNPRHKITKRGQNVTFRCDPISEHNRLYWYRQTLGQGPEFLTYFQNEAQLEKSRLLSDRFSAERPKGSFSTLEIQRTEQGDSAMYLCASSLGGLNTEAFFGQGTRLTVV.